One and the same sample provided the 32 T cell receptor beta chains below, sequenced in a study of T cells in Graves' hyperthyroidism and ophthalmopathy. From RNA transcripts, TCR beta CDR3 regions were amplified. First-round RT-PCR of the TCR CDR3 relied on the HTBI primer set. TCRdb passed the multiplex PCR reads through MiXCR, listing each CDR3 protein once. The profile covers around 690,000 distinct CDR3 sequences, with 17% appearing a single time and roughly 15% taken by the ten largest. Material: blood. These TCRs come from a man over 45 with Graves' hyperthyroidism.

The chain recombines TRBV6-2 or TRBV6-3 with TRBJ2-7; 13 nucleotides line up with TRBD2. CDR1 and CDR2 from the germline V gene are MNHEY and SVGEGT. With V trimmed by 6 bases and J by 0 bases, 11 bases remained unmatched. There are 18 residues in the CDR3. CDR3 DNA: TGTGCCAGCAGCAGAAGGACTAGCGGGAGCCCTAACTCCTACGAGCAGTACTTC. Translating gives CASSRRTSGSPNSYEQYF.

V and J are TRBV11-2 and TRBJ2-3; a possible D gene is TRBD1 (5 bases). The length of the CDR3 is 16 residues. Between the trimmed V and J ends, which lost 4 bases and 0 bases, there was a span of 14 bases. Germline-derived CDR1 and CDR2 are SGHAT and FQNNGV. The CDR3 sequence: CASSSLDRRSTDTQYF. The DNA for the CDR3 is TGTGCCAGCAGCTCCCTTGACAGAAGAAGCACAGATACGCAGTATTTT.

This clonotype was seen many times. This chain connects TRBV2 to TRBJ2-5, with D unclear. The V end was cut by 6 bases, the J end by 1 base, with 12 bases between. The V gene's germline CDR1 is SNHLY and CDR2 FYNNEI. The CDR3 extends over 14 amino acids. The CDR3 is CASSQRRTQETQYF. The CDR3 region has the DNA TGTGCCAGCAGCCAGAGACGTACCCAAGAGACCCAGTACTTC.

V is TRBV6-2 or TRBV6-3 and J is TRBJ1-2, with D maybe TRBD1 (5 bases). CDR1 is MNHEY, CDR2 SVGEGT, per germline. V lost 0 bases and J 4 bases, leaving 9 bases between the germline ends. The CDR3 consists of 14 residues. The chain's CDR3 is CASSYSRGVYGYTF. The CDR3 nucleotides read TGTGCCAGCAGTTACTCGAGGGGAGTCTATGGCTACACCTTC.

For the CDR3, the DNA is TGTGCCAGCAGTTACCTCCCAGGGGCCGGAAAACTGTTTTTT. Protein product: CASSYLPGAGKLFF. The chain carries TRBV6-5 and TRBJ1-4; possible D gene TRBD1, 6 bases. CDR1 MNHEY and CDR2 SVGAGI come from the germline V gene. This CDR3 contains 14 residues. The germline V and J ends were trimmed by 2 bases and 10 bases, with 14 bases remaining between them.

This clonotype was detected a few times. The chain links TRBV4-1 to TRBJ1-1; unclear D gene. This CDR3 is built from 11 residues. CDR1 is MGHRA, CDR2 YSYEKL, per germline. The V end was cut by 8 bases, the J end by 11 bases, with 15 bases between. The CDR3 sequence is CASGRGDAAFF. DNA for the CDR3: TGCGCCAGCGGGCGCGGAGACGCCGCTTTCTTT.

This chain connects TRBV24-1 to TRBJ2-1; 9 bases agree with TRBD2. Germline CDR1 KGHDR, CDR2 SFDVKD. The CDR3 is 17 residues long. V lost 3 bases, J lost 4 bases, and 9 bases stayed unmatched. This chain's CDR3 is CATSDGPTSGRYNEQFF. The DNA for the CDR3 is TGTGCCACCAGTGATGGACCGACTAGCGGCAGATACAATGAGCAGTTCTTC.

The chain links TRBV27 to TRBJ1-3; TRBD1 is a possible D gene (5 bases). Germline CDR1 reads MNHEY; CDR2 reads SMNVEV (reference sequence). The ends were cut back, 2 bases at V and 3 bases at J, with 8 bases in the middle. The CDR3 has 14 residues. The CDR3 DNA sequence: TGTGCCAGCAGTTTAAAGGGGCTTGGAAACACCATATATTTT. This translates into CASSLKGLGNTIYF.

In this sample, this clonotype turned up many times. The V gene is TRBV7-2, the J gene TRBJ2-1; 7 positions agree with TRBD2. The CDR3 is 15 residues long. The V gene's germline CDR1 is SGHTA and CDR2 FQGNSA. The V gene end was trimmed by 4 bases and the J gene end by 6 bases; junction bases not matched to a gene: 9. CDR3 sequence: CASSYAGTTLNEQFF. The CDR3 DNA follows: TGTGCCAGCAGCTATGCCGGGACTACCCTCAATGAGCAGTTCTTC. Variable domain in full (rest from reference TRBV7-2 and TRBJ2-1): GAGVSQSPSNKVTEKGKDVELRCDPISGHTALYWYRQSLGQGLEFLIYFQGNSAPDKSGLPSDRFSAERTGGSVSTLTIQRTQQEDSAVYLCASSYAGTTLNEQFFGPGTRLTVL.

The chain links TRBV20-1 to TRBJ2-1; the D is unclear. CDR1 is DFQATT, CDR2 SNEGSKA, per germline (reference sequence). This CDR3 has 14 residues. Between the trimmed V and J ends, which lost 7 bases and 1 base, there was a span of 14 bases. As DNA, the CDR3 is TGCAGTGTCCCACATACATCTTCCTACAATGAGCAGTTCTTC. Translated, it gives CSVPHTSSYNEQFF.

This clonotype has at least ten counts. This rearrangement joins TRBV7-8 to TRBJ2-7; D ambiguous. This CDR3 comprises 14 residues. Germline assignment: CDR1 SGHVS and CDR2 FQNEAQ. Trimming stripped 7 bases from V and 4 bases from J, with 17 bases between. As DNA, the CDR3 is TGTGCCAGCACCCCGACGCCGGGTCTGTACGAGCAGTACTTC. This gives the protein CASTPTPGLYEQYF.

The genes are TRBV11-3 and TRBJ1-2; TRBD1 matches at 7 bases. The CDR3 contains 14 residues. With 5 bases clipped from V and 7 bases from J, the junction kept 10 bases outside the gene matches. The V gene's germline CDR1 is SGHNT and CDR2 YENEEA. The CDR3 DNA reads as TGTGCCAGCAGCCAGGGGACAGTCCTTCGTGGCTACACCTTC. Its protein product is CASSQGTVLRGYTF.

This chain links TRBV6-5 with TRBJ2-2, with D possibly called TRBD1 or TRBD2 (5 bases each). This CDR3 is 14 amino acids long. V was trimmed by 8 bases and J by 0 bases, leaving 10 bases between them. The germline V gene has CDR1 MNHEY and CDR2 SVGAGI. The CDR3 DNA follows: TGTGCCAGCGACGGGACGGCGAACACCGGGGAGCTGTTTTTT. This translates into CASDGTANTGELFF.

This chain uses TRBV7-2 with TRBJ1-5; no firm D call. V lost 1 base and J 6 bases, leaving 10 bases between the germline ends. Germline values: CDR1 SGHTA, CDR2 FQGNSA. CDR3 length: 14 residues. The CDR3 coding sequence is TGTGCCAGCAGCTTAGAACTTGTCGCTCAGCCCCAGCATTTT. Its protein is CASSLELVAQPQHF.

This chain links TRBV3-1 with TRBJ2-6; a weak D match, TRBD1 (5 bases). V was cut by 5 bases and J by 0 bases, with 11 bases left in between. This CDR3 is 16 amino acids long. Germline loops: CDR1 LGHDT, CDR2 YNNKEL (reference sequence). This CDR3 reads CASSKRQHSGANVLTF. The CDR3 DNA sequence: TGTGCCAGCAGCAAGAGACAGCACTCTGGGGCCAACGTCCTGACTTTC. Full variable domain (remainder filled in from reference TRBV3-1 and TRBJ2-6): DTAVSQTPKYLVTQMGNDKSIKCEQNLGHDTMYWYKQDSKKFLKIMFSYNNKELIINETVPNRFSPKSPDKAHLNLHINSLELGDSAVYFCASSKRQHSGANVLTFGAGSRLTVL.

This clonotype was picked up many times. The rearrangement links TRBV5-1 to TRBJ1-1; D might be TRBD1 (5 bases). Germline values: CDR1 SGHRS, CDR2 YFSETQ. There are 17 residues in the CDR3. V lost 4 bases, J lost 3 bases, and 22 bases lay in between. The CDR3 region has the DNA TGCGCCAGCAGCGTCGGGGACGGCCCCCTTACCGACACTGAAGCTTTCTTT. Translation gives CASSVGDGPLTDTEAFF.

This clonotype was observed a handful of times. The chain combines TRBV9 with TRBJ2-5, with a possible D match to TRBD1 (6 bases). Germline V gives CDR1 SGDLS, CDR2 YYNGEE. This CDR3 is 14 amino acids long. V lost 3 bases and J lost 1, with 10 bases in between. DNA for the CDR3: TGTGCCAGCAGCGGAGGGGGTCTCCAAGAGACCCAGTACTTC. It encodes CASSGGGLQETQYF.

This chain joins TRBV7-9 and TRBJ1-2; 7 positions agree with TRBD1. The V gene's germline CDR1 is SEHNR and CDR2 FQNEAQ (reference sequence). J lost 6 bases, V lost 4 bases, and 11 bases had no gene match. The CDR3 loop spans 15 amino acids. The CDR3 region is CASSSVDRVNDGYTF. The CDR3 nucleotides are TGTGCCAGCAGCTCAGTCGACAGGGTGAATGATGGCTACACCTTC.

This rearrangement joins TRBV7-2 to TRBJ2-4; 9 positions match TRBD2. J gave up 0 bases and V 4 bases, and 10 bases lay outside the gene matches. This CDR3 has 18 amino acids. Germline V gives CDR1 SGHTA, CDR2 FQGNSA. CDR3 region: CASSSLAGRGLAKNIQYF. CDR3 sequence (DNA): TGTGCCAGCAGCTCGCTAGCGGGAAGGGGTTTAGCCAAAAACATTCAGTACTTC.

This clonotype was detected a few times. The chain links TRBV18 to TRBJ2-7, with a tentative D call TRBD2 (7 bases). The V end lost 0 bases, the J end lost 5 bases, and 20 bases lay between the germline ends. Germline CDR1 KGHSH, CDR2 LQKENI. The CDR3 runs to 17 residues. This CDR3 reads CASSPPIRKRDIHEQYF. The CDR3 DNA reads TGTGCCAGCTCACCACCTATAAGGAAGCGGGACATCCACGAGCAGTACTTC. Full variable domain (remainder filled in from reference TRBV18 and TRBJ2-7): NAGVMQNPRHLVRRRGQEARLRCSPMKGHSHVYWYRQLPEEGLKFMVYLQKENIIDESGMPKERFSAEFPKEGPSILRIQQVVRGDSAAYFCASSPPIRKRDIHEQYFGPGTRLTVT.

This clonotype was seen ten or more times. This chain joins TRBV10-2 and TRBJ1-6; TRBD1 agrees at 9 bases. This CDR3 has 14 residues. V lost 6 bases and J lost 6; bases outside the gene matches: 3. Germline assignment: CDR1 WSHSY and CDR2 SAAADI. In DNA form, the CDR3 reads TGCGCCAGCAGATTGGGACAGGGTAATTCACCCCTCCACTTT. It yields the protein CASRLGQGNSPLHF.

The J gene is TRBJ2-1, the V gene TRBV19; TRBD2 matches 8 bases. The V gene end was trimmed by 6 bases and the J gene end by 6 bases; junction bases not matched to a gene: 16. The CDR3 consists of 17 residues. Germline CDR1 and CDR2: LNHDA and SQIVND (reference sequence). In DNA, the CDR3 is TGTGCCAGTAGAAGGGGGAGCGGGGGACATAAGAGCAATGAGCAGTTCTTC. This sequence encodes CASRRGSGGHKSNEQFF.

This clonotype was observed many times. V is TRBV12-3 or TRBV12-4 and J is TRBJ2-3; D is unresolved. This CDR3 has 15 residues. V was shortened by 7 bases and J by 0 bases, with 14 bases between the two germline ends. CDR3 loop: CASIESAVSTDTQYF. The DNA for the CDR3 is TGTGCCAGCATCGAGAGCGCAGTAAGCACAGATACGCAGTATTTT.

The table lists this clonotype with many counts. J is TRBJ1-5 and V is TRBV7-8; D not certain. Germline CDR1 reads SGHVS; CDR2 reads FQNEAQ. The CDR3 loop spans 15 amino acids. The V and J ends lost 1 base and 0 bases respectively, with 7 bases between them. CDR3 amino acids: CASSLVRHSNQPQHF. Written as DNA, the CDR3 is TGTGCCAGCAGCTTAGTTAGGCATAGCAATCAGCCCCAGCATTTT.

This rearrangement joins TRBV5-1 to TRBJ2-5; the D gene is possibly TRBD1 (6 bases). The CDR3 covers 14 residues. CDR1 is SGHRS and CDR2 is YFSETQ in the germline V gene. V lost 0 bases to trimming and J lost 4 bases, with 10 bases between them. The DNA of the CDR3 is TGCGCCAGCAGCTTGGAGTCAGGGGCAGAGACCCAGTACTTC. Its protein product is CASSLESGAETQYF.

The V gene is TRBV10-3, the J gene TRBJ2-5; no reliable D call. From germline, CDR1 is ENHRY and CDR2 SYGVKD. This CDR3 is built from 11 residues. V lost 3 bases and J 5 bases, leaving 4 bases between the germline ends. Here the CDR3 DNA reads TGTGCCATCAGTGAATGGGAGACCCAGTACTTC. This translates into CAISEWETQYF.

The CDR3 spells CASSFDDSYYGYTF. For the CDR3, the DNA is TGTGCCAGCAGTTTCGACGACAGCTACTATGGCTACACCTTC. This rearrangement joins TRBV2 to TRBJ1-2; possible D gene TRBD1, 5 bases. The CDR3 covers 14 residues. Looked up from germline, CDR1 is SNHLY and CDR2 is FYNNEI. Trimming left V 5 bases short and J 3 bases short, with 13 bases between.

The chain combines TRBV7-9 with TRBJ2-7; possible D gene TRBD2, 5 bases. Per germline, CDR1 SEHNR and CDR2 FQNEAQ (reference sequence). The CDR3 loop spans 15 amino acids. V was pared by 3 bases and J by 7 bases, with 19 bases between. CDR3 DNA sequence: TGTGCCAGCAGCTTCCCGGGGTTTGAGGGAGAGGAGCAGTACTTC. Its translation is CASSFPGFEGEEQYF.

About this clonotype itself: A much larger clone is a single base away; this may be a read error. The chain uses TRBV12-5 and TRBJ1-1; weak D call: TRBD1 (5 bases). In germline, CDR1 is LGHNT, CDR2 FRNRAP. With 9 bases removed from V and 4 bases from J, the gap between germline ends came to 15 bases. The CDR3 has 13 residues. CDR3 residues: CARLTAMSTEAFF. In nucleotides, the CDR3 is TGTGCTAGGTTGACAGCGATGAGCACTGAAGCTTTCTTT.

This clonotype was seen ten or more times. The rearrangement joins TRBV2 to TRBJ2-1; D may be TRBD2 (5 bases). The CDR3 is made up of 20 amino acids. Germline V gene lookup returns CDR1 SNHLY and CDR2 FYNNEI. V lost 2 bases and J 4 bases, leaving 27 bases between the germline ends. The DNA for the CDR3 is TGTGCCAGCAGTGAAAGATTTGCATCACTAGTAGAGTTCACTTACAATGAGCAGTTCTTC. As protein: CASSERFASLVEFTYNEQFF.

This chain uses TRBV5-1 with TRBJ2-7, with TRBD1 matching over 8 bases. The CDR3 spans 17 residues. Germline V gives CDR1 SGHRS, CDR2 YFSETQ. Losses at the gene ends were 7 bases for V and 5 bases for J; bases not matched to a gene: 20. The DNA for the CDR3 is TGCGCCAGCGGCCCAGAACCCCCCGGGACAGGATTTAACGAGCAGTACTTC. Translation gives CASGPEPPGTGFNEQYF.

At least ten counts were recorded for this clonotype. The chain uses TRBV7-9 and TRBJ2-7, with 14 bases aligning to TRBD2. Trimming at V came to 5 bases and at J to 9 bases, leaving 6 bases not matched to a gene. CDR3 length: 14 amino acids. CDR1 and CDR2 (germline): SEHNR, FQNEAQ (reference sequence). Here the CDR3 DNA reads TGTGCCAGCAGCCCGGGACTAGCGGGAGTGATGCAGTACTTC. Translating gives CASSPGLAGVMQYF.